These T cell receptor beta chains were read from a single sample in a study of cytomegalovirus exposure and HLA in healthy donors. TCRdb keeps only in-frame clones here, not all; method: immunoSEQ multiplex PCR. Of about 160,000 clones listed, around 75% are singletons. The sequenced material came from PBMCs. These receptor sequences come from a woman aged 50 to 60 in good health and CMV-seropositive. The CDR3 runs from the conserved cysteine through the conserved F or W. Fields, in order: J gene, D gene, V gene, clone size, CDR3 protein, CDR3 DNA. D genes are given only for firm matches. Clone size is given for some rows only: seen once, a few or many times, or a class if the clone is expanded.

j_call: TRBJ2-6; d_call: -; v_call: TRBV9; clone_size: -; cdr3_aa: CASSAFPSSGANVLTF; cdr3_nt: TGTGCCAGCAGCGCGTTCCCGTCTTCTGGGGCCAACGTCCTGACTTTC
j_call: TRBJ2-3; d_call: -; v_call: TRBV6-1; clone_size: -; cdr3_aa: CASSETARVWFGTQYF; cdr3_nt: TGTGCCAGCAGTGAAACCGCCAGGGTTTGGTTTGGGACGCAGTATTTT
j_call: TRBJ2-7; d_call: TRBD1; v_call: TRBV4-2; clone_size: -; cdr3_aa: CASSLEQDRSISYEQYF; cdr3_nt: TGTGCCAGCAGCCTAGAGCAGGACAGGTCTATCTCCTACGAGCAGTACTTC
j_call: TRBJ1-2; d_call: -; v_call: TRBV10-3; clone_size: -; cdr3_aa: CAIAHSPGFYGYTF; cdr3_nt: TGTGCCATCGCCCACTCGCCAGGGTTCTATGGCTACACCTTC
j_call: TRBJ2-6; d_call: TRBD2; v_call: TRBV9; clone_size: -; cdr3_aa: CASSAGEGKGGANVLTF; cdr3_nt: TGTGCCAGCAGCGCCGGGGAGGGGAAAGGTGGGGCCAACGTCCTGACTTTC
j_call: TRBJ1-1; d_call: TRBD1; v_call: TRBV5-1; clone_size: -; cdr3_aa: CASSSDTGGRTEAFF; cdr3_nt: TGCGCCAGCAGCTCGGATACAGGGGGCAGGACTGAAGCTTTCTTT
j_call: TRBJ1-4; d_call: -; v_call: TRBV19; clone_size: -; cdr3_aa: CASSIQGRKGEKLFF; cdr3_nt: TGTGCCAGTAGTATACAGGGAAGAAAAGGCGAAAAACTGTTTTTT
j_call: TRBJ2-3; d_call: TRBD2; v_call: TRBV5-1; clone_size: -; cdr3_aa: CASNGLAGSDTQYF; cdr3_nt: TGCGCCAGCAACGGACTAGCGGGATCCGATACGCAGTATTTT
j_call: TRBJ2-3; d_call: TRBD1; v_call: TRBV2; clone_size: -; cdr3_aa: CASSRGGNGDTQYF; cdr3_nt: TGTGCCAGCAGCAGAGGGGGCAACGGAGATACGCAGTATTTT
j_call: TRBJ2-2; d_call: TRBD1; v_call: TRBV5-1; clone_size: -; cdr3_aa: CASSLRTGTGELFF; cdr3_nt: TGCGCCAGCAGCTTGCGGACAGGCACCGGGGAGCTGTTTTTT
j_call: TRBJ2-4; d_call: -; v_call: TRBV6-1; clone_size: -; cdr3_aa: CASSEPGTRAKNIQYF; cdr3_nt: TGTGCCAGCAGTGAGCCCGGGACTCGAGCCAAAAACATTCAGTACTTC
j_call: TRBJ2-7; d_call: TRBD1; v_call: TRBV6-6; clone_size: -; cdr3_aa: CASSLGTGVFEQYF; cdr3_nt: TGTGCCAGCAGTCTCGGGACAGGGGTGTTCGAGCAGTACTTC
j_call: TRBJ2-3; d_call: TRBD2; v_call: TRBV5-1; clone_size: -; cdr3_aa: CASSLEAGSTDTQYF; cdr3_nt: TGCGCCAGCAGCTTGGAAGCGGGAAGCACAGATACGCAGTATTTT
j_call: TRBJ1-1; d_call: -; v_call: TRBV9; clone_size: -; cdr3_aa: CASSPTGQNTEAFF; cdr3_nt: TGTGCCAGCAGCCCAACCGGACAGAACACTGAAGCTTTCTTT
j_call: TRBJ1-5; d_call: -; v_call: TRBV5-5; clone_size: -; cdr3_aa: CASSTPGQGLWNQPQHF; cdr3_nt: TGTGCCAGCAGCACGCCAGGCCAGGGTTTGTGGAATCAGCCCCAGCATTTT
j_call: TRBJ1-5; d_call: TRBD1; v_call: TRBV11-2; clone_size: -; cdr3_aa: CASSLGTGGTQPQHF; cdr3_nt: TGTGCCAGCAGCTTAGGGACAGGGGGAACTCAGCCCCAGCATTTT
j_call: TRBJ1-2; d_call: -; v_call: TRBV7-9; clone_size: -; cdr3_aa: CASSLMEGSGYGYTF; cdr3_nt: TGTGCCAGCAGCTTGATGGAGGGATCGGGGTATGGCTACACCTTC
j_call: TRBJ1-1; d_call: -; v_call: TRBV29-1; clone_size: -; cdr3_aa: CSVVPQWGAEAFF; cdr3_nt: TGCAGCGTTGTGCCCCAATGGGGCGCTGAAGCTTTCTTT
j_call: TRBJ2-2; d_call: -; v_call: TRBV5-4; clone_size: -; cdr3_aa: CASSSRTANTGELFF; cdr3_nt: TGTGCCAGCAGCTCCCGGACAGCGAACACCGGGGAGCTGTTTTTT
j_call: TRBJ1-2; d_call: TRBD1; v_call: TRBV5-6; clone_size: -; cdr3_aa: CASSTAGTGVYTF; cdr3_nt: TGTGCCAGCAGCACTGCCGGGACAGGGGTCTACACCTTC
j_call: TRBJ1-2; d_call: TRBD1; v_call: TRBV5-6; clone_size: many; cdr3_aa: CASSPDGQGGYTF; cdr3_nt: TGTGCCAGCAGCCCGGATGGACAGGGTGGCTACACCTTC
j_call: TRBJ1-1; d_call: -; v_call: TRBV5-1; clone_size: -; cdr3_aa: CASSLTGQGNTEAFF; cdr3_nt: TGCGCCAGCAGCTTGACAGGGCAGGGGAACACTGAAGCTTTCTTT
j_call: TRBJ1-2; d_call: -; v_call: TRBV23-1; clone_size: -; cdr3_aa: CASSQPAGPANYGYTF; cdr3_nt: TGCGCCAGCAGTCAACCCGCAGGCCCAGCTAACTATGGCTACACCTTC
j_call: TRBJ1-5; d_call: -; v_call: TRBV19; clone_size: -; cdr3_aa: CASSPRGYNQPQHF; cdr3_nt: TGTGCCAGTAGTCCACGGGGGTACAATCAGCCCCAGCATTTT
j_call: TRBJ1-3; d_call: -; v_call: TRBV9; clone_size: -; cdr3_aa: CASSVEGLGLLGNTIYF; cdr3_nt: TGTGCCAGCAGCGTAGAGGGGTTGGGGTTACTCGGAAACACCATATATTTT
j_call: TRBJ1-5; d_call: -; v_call: TRBV5-4; clone_size: -; cdr3_aa: CASSLDRVQPQHF; cdr3_nt: TGTGCCAGCAGCTTGGACAGGGTTCAGCCCCAGCATTTT
j_call: TRBJ2-1; d_call: TRBD2; v_call: TRBV5-1; clone_size: -; cdr3_aa: CASSLAPSGPGGEQFF; cdr3_nt: TGCGCCAGCAGCTTGGCCCCTAGCGGGCCGGGTGGGGAGCAGTTCTTC
j_call: TRBJ2-2; d_call: -; v_call: TRBV7-2; clone_size: -; cdr3_aa: CASSLESGAGELFF; cdr3_nt: TGTGCCAGCAGCTTAGAATCCGGGGCCGGGGAGCTGTTTTTT
j_call: TRBJ2-7; d_call: TRBD1; v_call: TRBV9; clone_size: -; cdr3_aa: CASSVKAGTAYEQYF; cdr3_nt: TGTGCCAGCAGCGTTAAGGCCGGGACAGCGTACGAGCAGTACTTC
j_call: TRBJ2-7; d_call: TRBD1; v_call: TRBV11-2; clone_size: -; cdr3_aa: CASSLTGTGFYEQYF; cdr3_nt: TGTGCCAGCAGCCTAACCGGGACAGGGTTCTACGAGCAGTACTTC
j_call: TRBJ1-2; d_call: -; v_call: TRBV30; clone_size: once; cdr3_aa: CAWKISASGSDGYTF; cdr3_nt: TGTGCCTGGAAGATCTCGGCCAGCGGATCGGATGGCTACACCTTC
j_call: TRBJ2-5; d_call: TRBD2; v_call: TRBV5-1; clone_size: once; cdr3_aa: CASSPGTSGYLFQYF; cdr3_nt: TGCGCCAGCAGCCCGGGGACTAGCGGGTACTTGTTCCAGTACTTC
j_call: TRBJ1-2; d_call: TRBD1; v_call: TRBV5-1; clone_size: -; cdr3_aa: CASSLGTGLKGGYTF; cdr3_nt: TGCGCCAGCAGCTTAGGGACAGGGCTCAAGGGGGGCTACACCTTC